The next 9 T cell receptor beta chains were all read from a single sample in a study of vaccination effects on CD4 cells after COVID-19. These receptors have no known antigen. Cells that had been cultured for about 10 days were the source of isolated CD4+ T cells. Two-dose vaccination with either BNT162b2 or mRNA-1273 was given to the participants. Produced via immunoSEQ multiplex PCR; TCRdb's table is partial and in-frame only. Of about 73,000 clones detected, roughly 75% appear once; the ten largest clones hold about 2%. The input for sequencing was CD4+ T cells from PBMCs cultured without peptide, taken after COVID-19 vaccination. The receptors were gathered from a human donor who received a COVID-19 vaccine.

The rearrangement uses TRBV11-3 and TRBJ2-1; tentative D call: TRBD2 (5 bases). Germline assignment: CDR1 SGHNT and CDR2 YENEEA. The CDR3 is made up of 13 amino acids. The ends were cut back, 3 bases at V and 7 bases at J, with 10 bases in the middle. The CDR3, as DNA: TGTGCCAGCAGCTTGGGCGGGTGGAATGAGCAGTTCTTC. Its protein is CASSLGGWNEQFF.

The chain employs TRBV5-6 and TRBJ1-2, with a possible D match to TRBD1 (5 bases). V lost 1 base and J 4 bases, leaving 5 bases between the germline ends. Germline V gives CDR1 SGHDT, CDR2 YYEEEE. The CDR3 has 12 amino acids. Here the CDR3 DNA reads TGTGCCAGCAGCTTGACAGGCTATGGCTACACCTTC. Protein: CASSLTGYGYTF.

The rearrangement links TRBV6-2 or TRBV6-3 to TRBJ1-2; 10 nucleotides match TRBD1. Per the germline V gene, CDR1 is MNHEY and CDR2 is SVGEGT. The junction had 16 bases not matched to a gene; V was cut back by 5 bases and J by 4 bases. The CDR3 contains 18 residues. This CDR3 reads CASSAPGRDRGILYGYTF. The CDR3 nucleotides read TGTGCCAGCAGTGCCCCCGGCCGGGACAGGGGTATCCTCTATGGCTACACCTTC.

V is TRBV18 and J is TRBJ1-3; tentatively, D is TRBD1 (5 bases). Germline values: CDR1 KGHSH, CDR2 LQKENI. Trimming took off 6 bases at V and 3 bases at J, with 18 bases between the two ends. CDR3 length: 16 amino acids. CDR3 sequence reads: CASSLNDRRLGNTIYF. DNA of the CDR3: TGTGCCAGCTCTCTCAACGACAGACGACTTGGAAACACCATATATTTT.

V and J are TRBV9 and TRBJ2-1; D perhaps matches TRBD2 (5 bases). The CDR3 sequence is 14 residues long. V shed 0 bases and J shed 6 bases, with 10 bases lying between them. Germline assignment: CDR1 SGDLS and CDR2 YYNGEE. CDR3 loop: CASSVATGSNEQFF. The CDR3, as DNA: TGTGCCAGCAGCGTAGCCACGGGGAGCAATGAGCAGTTCTTC.

The chain employs TRBV28 and TRBJ1-1; no reliable D call. Germline CDR1 MDHEN, CDR2 SYDVKM. With 3 bases removed from V and 1 base from J, the gap between germline ends came to 6 bases. The CDR3 length is 13 residues. The CDR3 sequence: CASSFFRNTEAFF. The CDR3 DNA follows: TGTGCCAGCAGTTTTTTCAGGAACACTGAAGCTTTCTTT.

V gene TRBV28 combines with J gene TRBJ2-7; 8 bases match TRBD1. The ends lost 3 bases at V and 3 bases at J; junction bases unmatched: 1. CDR3 length equals 13 residues. Looked up from germline, CDR1 is MDHEN and CDR2 is SYDVKM. The CDR3 DNA sequence: TGTGCCAGCAGTTTGGACAGGGACTACGAGCAGTACGTC. It yields the protein CASSLDRDYEQYV.

The V gene is TRBV5-1, the J gene TRBJ1-3; no reliable D call. Germline CDR1 SGHRS, CDR2 YFSETQ. V was trimmed by 3 bases and J by 7 bases, leaving 14 bases between them. The CDR3 has 14 residues. CDR3 loop: CASSWEADGNTIYF. CDR3 coding DNA: TGCGCCAGCAGCTGGGAGGCAGACGGGAACACCATATATTTT.

The J gene is TRBJ2-3, the V gene TRBV2; unclear D gene. Germline assignment: CDR1 SNHLY and CDR2 FYNNEI. Trimming took off 3 bases at V and 0 bases at J, with 10 bases between the two ends. The CDR3 loop spans 15 amino acids. DNA of the CDR3: TGTGCCAGCAGTGAGAGGCAGTCGAGCACAGATACGCAGTATTTT. As protein: CASSERQSSTDTQYF.